This TCR beta chain appears in the sequencing data of a study of long-term antiretroviral therapy in people with HIV. Version v3.0 of the immunoSEQ assay ran at survey level. In sequencing, roughly 35,000-55,000 T-cell genomes per sample were targeted. Repertoires were generated with immunoSEQ multiplex PCR, while TCRdb's copy carries only in-frame clones and drops some. The profile covers some 16,000 clones, with 90% to 95% appearing a single time and roughly 13% taken by the ten largest. The V end was cut by 3 bases, the J end by 3 bases, with 12 bases between. The CDR3 has 14 amino acids. Germline V gene lookup returns CDR1 WNHNN and CDR2 SYGVQD (reference sequence).

This TCR came from a woman in her forties with HIV. The input for sequencing was unsorted PBMCs, taken 0.6 years after starting antiretroviral therapy. The V gene is TRBV10-1, the J gene TRBJ2-7, with D hard to call. This chain's CDR3 is CASSDSVGRYEQYF. The CDR3, as DNA: TGCGCCAGCAGTGACAGTGTGGGCCGCTACGAGCAGTACTTC.